The source of this T cell receptor beta chain is a study of T cells in Graves' hyperthyroidism and ophthalmopathy. Unmatched junction bases numbered 7, after V lost 3 bases and J lost 3 bases. Germline V gene sequence: CDR1 KGHSH, CDR2 LQKENI. The CDR3 is made up of 16 amino acids. This clonotype was counted ten times or more. TCR beta CDR3 regions were amplified from RNA. HTBI primers were the set used in a first-round RT-PCR of the TCR CDR3. TCRdb recomputed calls from the multiplex PCR reads with MiXCR, one row per CDR3 protein. The sample includes around 350,000 distinct CDR3 sequences, more than 15% of them seen just once.

Sequenced: blood. This clonotype was sampled from a woman under 30 with Graves' hyperthyroidism that later progressed to Graves' ophthalmopathy. This sequence joins TRBV18 and TRBJ2-1; 8 bases are shared with TRBD2. CDR3 sequence reads: CASSPTGTRVYNEQFF. CDR3 bases: TGTGCCAGCTCACCCACCGGGACTAGAGTCTACAATGAGCAGTTCTTC. The full variable domain, rest sourced from reference TRBV18 and TRBJ2-1, is NAGVMQNPRHLVRRRGQEARLRCSPMKGHSHVYWYRQLPEEGLKFMVYLQKENIIDESGMPKERFSAEFPKEGPSILRIQQVVRGDSAAYFCASSPTGTRVYNEQFFGPGTRLTVL.